A selection of T cell receptor beta chains follows, all from one sample in a study of blood T cell repertoires in COVID-19. Repertoires were generated with immunoSEQ multiplex PCR, while TCRdb's copy carries only in-frame clones and drops some. In the table there are tens of thousands of clones, over 65% of which are singletons. The sample taken for sequencing was peripheral blood. The receptor source for this set is a human donor in a cohort sampled during active COVID-19. Each CDR3 is given with its conserved first and last residue. The D gene is left open where the match is weak. Clone size, where shown, is once, few, many, or a class for clones that have expanded.

v_gene: TRBV28; d_gene: .; abundance: .; j_gene: TRBJ1-5; CDR3aa: CASSLYRGNGDQPQHF; CDR3nt: TGTGCCAGCAGTTTATATCGGGGGAACGGGGATCAGCCCCAGCATTTT
v_gene: TRBV19; d_gene: TRBD1; abundance: .; j_gene: TRBJ1-1; CDR3aa: CASSTTGDTEAFF; CDR3nt: TGTGCCAGTAGTACGACAGGGGACACTGAAGCTTTCTTT
v_gene: TRBV27; d_gene: .; abundance: .; j_gene: TRBJ1-6; CDR3aa: CASSQHGGQGDPSPLHF; CDR3nt: TGTGCCAGCAGTCAACATGGGGGCCAGGGTGACCCTTCACCCCTCCACTTT
v_gene: TRBV18; d_gene: .; abundance: .; j_gene: TRBJ1-2; CDR3aa: CASSPPGGGSYGYTF; CDR3nt: TGTGCCAGCTCACCACCGGGGGGTGGTTCTTATGGCTACACCTTC
v_gene: TRBV28; d_gene: .; abundance: .; j_gene: TRBJ1-5; CDR3aa: CASAPGGRGYQPQHF; CDR3nt: TGTGCCAGCGCCCCGGGCGGCAGGGGCTATCAGCCCCAGCATTTT
v_gene: TRBV28; d_gene: .; abundance: .; j_gene: TRBJ2-7; CDR3aa: CASSQGGVSSYEQYF; CDR3nt: TGTGCCAGCAGTCAAGGGGGGGTAAGCTCCTACGAGCAGTACTTC
v_gene: TRBV18; d_gene: TRBD1; abundance: .; j_gene: TRBJ1-4; CDR3aa: CASSLAGTENEKLFF; CDR3nt: TGTGCCAGCTCACTGGCCGGGACAGAAAATGAAAAACTGTTTTTT
v_gene: TRBV6-2/TRBV6-3; d_gene: .; abundance: .; j_gene: TRBJ1-2; CDR3aa: CASSFIQAYTF; CDR3nt: TGTGCCAGCAGTTTTATCCAGGCCTACACCTTC
v_gene: TRBV6-1; d_gene: .; abundance: .; j_gene: TRBJ1-1; CDR3aa: CASSERYTEAFF; CDR3nt: TGTGCCAGCAGTGAACGTTACACTGAAGCTTTCTTT
v_gene: TRBV5-6; d_gene: .; abundance: .; j_gene: TRBJ2-7; CDR3aa: CASSPETVSGRFSSYEQYF; CDR3nt: TGTGCCAGCAGCCCGGAGACTGTTAGCGGCAGATTTAGCTCCTACGAGCAGTACTTC
v_gene: TRBV5-4; d_gene: TRBD1; abundance: .; j_gene: TRBJ2-7; CDR3aa: CASSSGSGTVAYEQYF; CDR3nt: TGTGCCAGCAGCTCAGGATCCGGGACAGTGGCCTACGAGCAGTACTTC
v_gene: TRBV2; d_gene: .; abundance: .; j_gene: TRBJ2-4; CDR3aa: CASSAAGGVVNIQYF; CDR3nt: TGTGCCAGCAGTGCTGCGGGCGGGGTTGTAAACATTCAGTACTTC
v_gene: TRBV4-1; d_gene: .; abundance: .; j_gene: TRBJ1-1; CDR3aa: CASSQVNREDTEAFF; CDR3nt: TGCGCCAGCAGCCAAGTAAACAGGGAAGACACTGAAGCTTTCTTT
v_gene: TRBV29-1; d_gene: .; abundance: few; j_gene: TRBJ2-6; CDR3aa: CSALPGDGANVLTF; CDR3nt: TGCAGCGCCCTGCCGGGGGATGGGGCCAACGTCCTGACTTTC
v_gene: TRBV6-1; d_gene: .; abundance: .; j_gene: TRBJ1-3; CDR3aa: CASSETTGGLTIYF; CDR3nt: TGTGCCAGCAGTGAAACTACCGGGGGGCTAACCATATATTTT
v_gene: TRBV19; d_gene: .; abundance: .; j_gene: TRBJ1-2; CDR3aa: CASSGNRVGYTF; CDR3nt: TGTGCCAGTAGTGGGAACAGGGTCGGCTACACCTTC
v_gene: TRBV29-1; d_gene: .; abundance: .; j_gene: TRBJ1-2; CDR3aa: CSVQTNYGYTF; CDR3nt: TGCAGCGTTCAGACTAACTATGGCTACACCTTC
v_gene: TRBV10-3; d_gene: .; abundance: .; j_gene: TRBJ2-4; CDR3aa: CAIKGDKNIQYF; CDR3nt: TGTGCCATCAAGGGGGACAAAAACATTCAGTACTTC
v_gene: TRBV5-4; d_gene: TRBD2; abundance: few; j_gene: TRBJ2-3; CDR3aa: CASSSLAGGLARSQYF; CDR3nt: TGTGCCAGCAGCTCTCTAGCGGGAGGCCTGGCGCGCTCGCAGTATTTT
v_gene: TRBV19; d_gene: .; abundance: .; j_gene: TRBJ1-1; CDR3aa: CASSIQMNTEAFF; CDR3nt: TGTGCCAGTAGTATACAAATGAACACTGAAGCTTTCTTT
v_gene: TRBV3-1/TRBV3-2; d_gene: TRBD2; abundance: .; j_gene: TRBJ2-7; CDR3aa: CASSQPGTSGSNEQYF; CDR3nt: TGTGCCAGCAGCCAGCCCGGGACTAGCGGCTCCAACGAGCAGTACTTC
v_gene: TRBV2; d_gene: TRBD2; abundance: few; j_gene: TRBJ2-7; CDR3aa: CASSREGNEQYF; CDR3nt: TGTGCCAGCAGTAGGGAGGGGAACGAGCAGTACTTC
v_gene: TRBV10-2; d_gene: TRBD1; abundance: .; j_gene: TRBJ2-6; CDR3aa: CASSRTGDGANVLTF; CDR3nt: TGCGCCAGCAGTCGGACAGGGGACGGGGCCAACGTCCTGACTTTC
v_gene: TRBV7-2; d_gene: TRBD1; abundance: .; j_gene: TRBJ1-3; CDR3aa: CASSLNRGSGNTIYF; CDR3nt: TGTGCCAGCAGCTTAAACAGGGGCTCTGGAAACACCATATATTTT
v_gene: TRBV5-1; d_gene: .; abundance: few; j_gene: TRBJ2-7; CDR3aa: CASSWYVGAYEQYF; CDR3nt: TGCGCCAGCAGCTGGTATGTGGGGGCGTACGAGCAGTACTTC
v_gene: TRBV2; d_gene: TRBD2; abundance: .; j_gene: TRBJ2-3; CDR3aa: CASCPGLATDTQYF; CDR3nt: TGTGCCAGCTGCCCGGGACTAGCCACAGATACGCAGTATTTT
v_gene: TRBV5-1; d_gene: .; abundance: .; j_gene: TRBJ2-1; CDR3aa: CASSEEGGAPYNEQFF; CDR3nt: TGCGCCAGCAGCGAGGAGGGCGGGGCCCCTTACAATGAGCAGTTCTTC
v_gene: TRBV2; d_gene: .; abundance: .; j_gene: TRBJ1-1; CDR3aa: CASERRGTEAFF; CDR3nt: TGTGCCAGCGAAAGGCGGGGGACTGAAGCTTTCTTT
v_gene: TRBV28; d_gene: .; abundance: medium-sized; j_gene: TRBJ1-6; CDR3aa: CASSFSSSPLHF; CDR3nt: TGTGCCAGCAGCTTCAGTTCCTCACCCCTCCACTTT
v_gene: TRBV20-1; d_gene: TRBD2; abundance: .; j_gene: TRBJ2-5; CDR3aa: CSASGLAGGPVETQYF; CDR3nt: TGCAGTGCTAGTGGACTAGCGGGGGGGCCCGTGGAGACCCAGTACTTC
v_gene: TRBV7-2; d_gene: .; abundance: .; j_gene: TRBJ2-2; CDR3aa: CASGPSTTGELFF; CDR3nt: TGTGCCAGCGGTCCAAGTACTACCGGGGAGCTGTTTTTT
v_gene: TRBV6-5; d_gene: TRBD2; abundance: .; j_gene: TRBJ2-3; CDR3aa: CASTYTSGGSNTQYF; CDR3nt: TGTGCCAGTACCTACACTAGCGGTGGGTCAAATACGCAGTATTTT
v_gene: TRBV28; d_gene: TRBD1; abundance: .; j_gene: TRBJ2-7; CDR3aa: CASRAGQGGEQYF; CDR3nt: TGTGCCAGCAGGGCCGGACAGGGCGGCGAGCAGTACTTC
v_gene: TRBV18; d_gene: TRBD1; abundance: .; j_gene: TRBJ1-2; CDR3aa: CASSPSRDRAGTF; CDR3nt: TGTGCCAGCTCACCCTCCCGGGACAGGGCTGGCACCTTC
v_gene: TRBV7-2; d_gene: TRBD2; abundance: .; j_gene: TRBJ2-5; CDR3aa: CASSASTSGSGETQYF; CDR3nt: TGTGCCAGCAGCGCTAGCACTAGCGGGAGTGGGGAGACCCAGTACTTC
v_gene: TRBV4-1; d_gene: TRBD2; abundance: .; j_gene: TRBJ2-2; CDR3aa: CASSPSRGANTGELFF; CDR3nt: TGCGCCAGCAGCCCGAGTCGGGGGGCGAACACCGGGGAGCTGTTTTTT
v_gene: TRBV5-6; d_gene: TRBD1; abundance: .; j_gene: TRBJ2-2; CDR3aa: CASSPLTGSNTGELFF; CDR3nt: TGTGCCAGCAGCCCATTGACAGGGTCGAACACCGGGGAGCTGTTTTTT
v_gene: TRBV3-1/TRBV3-2; d_gene: .; abundance: .; j_gene: TRBJ2-1; CDR3aa: CASSFLSLSSYNEQFF; CDR3nt: TGTGCCAGCAGCTTCCTAAGTTTGAGCTCCTACAATGAGCAGTTCTTC
v_gene: TRBV7-9; d_gene: .; abundance: .; j_gene: TRBJ2-3; CDR3aa: CASSLAGVDTQYF; CDR3nt: TGTGCCAGCAGCTTAGCAGGGGTAGATACGCAGTATTTT
v_gene: TRBV3-1/TRBV3-2; d_gene: .; abundance: once; j_gene: TRBJ2-7; CDR3aa: CASSQDDSGRNYEQYF; CDR3nt: TGTGCCAGCAGCCAAGATGATTCCGGGAGAAACTACGAGCAGTACTTC
v_gene: TRBV6-2/TRBV6-3; d_gene: TRBD2; abundance: .; j_gene: TRBJ2-5; CDR3aa: CASSRRPRTSGRETQYF; CDR3nt: TGTGCCAGCAGTCGCCGGCCCCGGACTAGCGGGAGAGAGACCCAGTACTTC